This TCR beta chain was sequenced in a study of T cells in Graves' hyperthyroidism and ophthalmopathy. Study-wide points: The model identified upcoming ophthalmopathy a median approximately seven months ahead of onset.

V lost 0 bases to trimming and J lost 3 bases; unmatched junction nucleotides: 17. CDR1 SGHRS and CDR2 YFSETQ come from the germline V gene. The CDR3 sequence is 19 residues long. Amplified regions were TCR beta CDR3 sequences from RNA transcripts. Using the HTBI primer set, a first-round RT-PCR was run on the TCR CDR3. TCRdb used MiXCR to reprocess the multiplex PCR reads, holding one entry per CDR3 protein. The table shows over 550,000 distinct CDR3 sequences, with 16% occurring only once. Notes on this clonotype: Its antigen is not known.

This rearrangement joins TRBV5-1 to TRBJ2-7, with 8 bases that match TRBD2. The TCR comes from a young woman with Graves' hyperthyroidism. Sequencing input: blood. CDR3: CASSLAPVSGRGVSYEQYF. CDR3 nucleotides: TGCGCCAGCAGCTTGGCCCCGGTCAGCGGGAGAGGTGTGAGCTACGAGCAGTACTTC. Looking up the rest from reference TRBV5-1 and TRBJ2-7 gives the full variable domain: KAGVTQTPRYLIKTRGQQVTLSCSPISGHRSVSWYQQTPGQGLQFLFEYFSETQRNKGNFPGRFSGRQFSNSRSEMNVSTLELGDSALYLCASSLAPVSGRGVSYEQYFGPGTRLTVT.